This TCR beta chain originates from a study of shared clonotypes between healthy human individuals. Study details: Donors consisted of a couple of women and a few men between 18 and 49.

The CDR3 loop spans 17 amino acids. Germline values: CDR1 LNHDA, CDR2 SQIVND (reference sequence). Trimming left V 9 bases short and J 7 bases short, with 28 bases between. Evenly divided among several immunoSEQ plates was the genomic DNA of each subset. The sequencing of unsorted PBMC DNA took place on ten immunoSEQ deep assay plates. The assay was immunoSEQ multiplex PCR, and TCRdb's table has in-frame clones only and misses some. The sample lists 400,000 to 550,000 clones; around 79% were seen once. The chain uses TRBV19 and TRBJ1-5; D is unclear. The sequencing input was PBMCs. This TCR came from a middle-aged woman in good health. Some clones in this sample may be carry-over from other donors' samples. CDR3 sequence (DNA): TGTGCCAGCGGAACAGCCCCCGCCCGCAGAAAAAACCAGCCCCAGCATTTT. This translates into CASGTAPARRKNQPQHF.